This TCR beta chain was obtained from a study of identical twins (TCRdb year 2016). About the study as a whole: TCR alpha and beta repertoires from monozygotic twins, unrelated adults of various ages and cord blood were deep-sequenced to test whether fetal clonotypes persist. To rule out contamination, the twin experiments were replicated at different times with different library preparation protocols.

This clonotype was observed a few times. Its antigen is not yet known. The input lacks base qualities; no much larger clone sits a single base away. Every donor was a healthy Caucasian. Three pairs of female monozygotic twins, all aged roughly 18 to 30 years, were included in the twin cohort. Positive isolation kits from Invitrogen were used to isolate the CD4+ and CD8+ T cell populations. General study outcomes and caveats: Out-of-frame TCR alpha sequences shared between twins showed an excess of low generation-probability sequences compared with coincidental sharing between unrelated individuals. In monozygotic twins, out-of-frame TCR alpha sharing was systematically underestimated by recombination models, although the models agreed with sharing between unrelated individuals. Abundant cord blood beta clonotypes had fewer insertions, young adult naive repertoires showed a similar but weaker trend, and memory repertoires showed no such trend. Zero-insertion analyses could be partly confounded by invariant T cells such as MAIT and iNKT, although diverse VJ usage argued against such confounding for most clonotypes. Because the same donors could not be followed over many years, conclusions were based on cross-sectional statistical analysis. A weaker excess of twin sharing was found in beta out-of-frame sequences because the signal-to-noise ratio was lowered by fewer shared sequences.

Libraries were constructed by 5' RACE. The data were produced on an Illumina HiSeq 2000. Template switching added a universal primer binding site, and the final cDNA carried a unique molecular identifier that allowed TCR cDNA molecules to be counted accurately. Specific primers in the conserved constant-segment region were used to synthesize first-strand cDNA for TCR alpha and beta chains. To control for contamination, each cDNA library was double barcoded with a SMART-Mk sample barcode plus Illumina barcodes. TruSeq adapter sequences along with Illumina sample barcodes were introduced in two successive PCR steps. The Illumina HiSeq platform was used with custom primers to sequence TCR alpha and beta cDNA libraries. As for the authors' bioinformatics: Unique molecular identifiers were extracted from raw reads with MiGEC, and CDR3 positions were determined with MiXCR. Recombination models were inferred per individual with the repgenHMM and IGoR tools using an EM algorithm. Shared clonotype analysis was performed with the tcR package in R, normalizing sharing by the product of cloneset sizes. Out-of-frame nonproductive sequences were analyzed to study raw recombination free of thymic and clonal selection effects. Clones were called with MiXCR by TCRdb after fastp trimmed the public reads at Q25, and only in-frame beta chains were retained. Duplicate CDR3 protein sequences are folded into a single record with the most common DNA and genes. TCRdb's processing, not the authors', yielded these V and J calls. A total of about 550,000 distinct CDR3 sequences appear in this sample, 20% to 25% of them only once. The ten largest clones represent approximately 0.48% of the sample.

These records were also assigned to another study, of yellow fever vaccine responses in identical twins. According to the second study: According to the authors, the vaccine-induced T cell response in identical twins seemed to be partly convergent and partly specific to each individual. In the study, vaccine-responding T cell clones were precisely tracked in identical twins.

The sequence was collected from a woman younger than 30 in good health. Sequences were obtained from CD4+ T cells sorted from blood.

The CDR3: CASSPRSISGANVLTF. The nucleotide sequence reads TGTGCCAGCAGTCCGAGATCAATCTCTGGGGCCAACGTCCTGACTTTC. The chain joins TRBV12-3 or TRBV12-4 to TRBJ2-6; the D gene is unclear. Counted from cysteine to phenylalanine, this CDR3 has 16 amino acids. CDR3 DNA only is kept here, 48 bases in frame from base 1. V drops 5 bases and J drops 0 bases, leaving 11 bases in between.